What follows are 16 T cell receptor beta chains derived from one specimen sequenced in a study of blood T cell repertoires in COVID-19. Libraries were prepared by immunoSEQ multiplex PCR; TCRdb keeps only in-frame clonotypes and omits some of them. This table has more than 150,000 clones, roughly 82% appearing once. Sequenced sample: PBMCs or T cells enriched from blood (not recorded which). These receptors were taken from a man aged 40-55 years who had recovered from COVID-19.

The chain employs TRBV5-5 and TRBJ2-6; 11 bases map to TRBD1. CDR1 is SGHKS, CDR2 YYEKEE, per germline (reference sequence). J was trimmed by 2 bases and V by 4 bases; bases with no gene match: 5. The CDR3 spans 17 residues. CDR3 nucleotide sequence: TGTGCCAGCAGCGCTCCGGGACAGGGGGCTGGGGCCAACGTCCTGACTTTC. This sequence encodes CASSAPGQGAGANVLTF.

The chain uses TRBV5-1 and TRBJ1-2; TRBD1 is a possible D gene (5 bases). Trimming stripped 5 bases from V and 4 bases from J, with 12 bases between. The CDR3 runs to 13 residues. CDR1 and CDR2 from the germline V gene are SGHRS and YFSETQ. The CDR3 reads CASRVEGVYGYTF. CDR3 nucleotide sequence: TGCGCCAGCAGGGTCGAAGGGGTCTATGGCTACACCTTC.

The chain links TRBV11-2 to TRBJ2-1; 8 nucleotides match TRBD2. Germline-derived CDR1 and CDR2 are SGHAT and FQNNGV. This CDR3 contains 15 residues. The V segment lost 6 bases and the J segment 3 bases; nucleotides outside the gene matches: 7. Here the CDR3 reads CASRSTSGNYNEQFF. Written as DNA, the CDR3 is TGTGCCAGCAGATCTACTAGCGGAAACTACAATGAGCAGTTCTTC.

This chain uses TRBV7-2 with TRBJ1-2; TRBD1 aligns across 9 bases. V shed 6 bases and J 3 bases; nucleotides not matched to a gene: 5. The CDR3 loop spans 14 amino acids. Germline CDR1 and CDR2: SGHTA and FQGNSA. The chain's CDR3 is CASRRDRVDYGYTF. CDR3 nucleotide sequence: TGTGCCAGCAGACGGGACAGGGTGGACTATGGCTACACCTTC.

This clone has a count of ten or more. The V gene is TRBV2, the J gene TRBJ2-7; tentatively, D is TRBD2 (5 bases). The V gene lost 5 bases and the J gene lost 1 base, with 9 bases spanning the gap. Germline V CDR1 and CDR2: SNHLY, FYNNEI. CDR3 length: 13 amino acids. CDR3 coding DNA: TGTGCCAGCAGTCTAGGAGGTTCCTACGAGCAGTACGTC. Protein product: CASSLGGSYEQYV.

CDR3 sequence (DNA): TGTGCCAGCAGCTTAGGGTGGGCTGAGAACACTGAAGCTTTCTTT. Translating it yields CASSLGWAENTEAFF. This sequence joins TRBV7-9 and TRBJ1-1; D not certain. CDR1 and CDR2 (germline): SEHNR, FQNEAQ (reference sequence). Trimming shortened V by 1 base and J by 1 base, and 10 bases separated the two germline ends. This CDR3 has 15 amino acids. The variable domain in full, with the rest retrieved from reference TRBV7-9 and TRBJ1-1, is DTGVSQNPRHKITKRGQNVTFRCDPISEHNRLYWYRQTLGQGPEFLTYFQNEAQLEKSRLLSDRFSAERPKGSFSTLEIQRTEQGDSAMYLCASSLGWAENTEAFFGQGTRLTVV.

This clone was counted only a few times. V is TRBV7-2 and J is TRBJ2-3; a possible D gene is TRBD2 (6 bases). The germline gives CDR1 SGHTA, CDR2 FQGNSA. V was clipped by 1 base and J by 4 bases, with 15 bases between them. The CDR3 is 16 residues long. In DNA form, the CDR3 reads TGTGCCAGCAGCTTAGTGCGGGGTAGGGTAGCAGATACGCAGTATTTT. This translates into CASSLVRGRVADTQYF.

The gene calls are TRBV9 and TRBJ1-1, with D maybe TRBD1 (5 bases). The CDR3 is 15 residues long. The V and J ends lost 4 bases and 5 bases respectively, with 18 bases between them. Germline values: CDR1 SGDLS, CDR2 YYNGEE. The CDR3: CASSPVAGKGTEAFF. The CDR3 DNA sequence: TGTGCCAGCAGCCCCGTAGCAGGGAAGGGGACTGAAGCTTTCTTT.

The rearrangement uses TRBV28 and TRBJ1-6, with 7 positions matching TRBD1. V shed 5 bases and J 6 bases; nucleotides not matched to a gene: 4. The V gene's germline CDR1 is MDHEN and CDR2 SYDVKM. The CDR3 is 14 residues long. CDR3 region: CASSAGTVNSPLHF. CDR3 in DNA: TGTGCCAGCAGTGCCGGGACAGTTAATTCACCCCTCCACTTT.

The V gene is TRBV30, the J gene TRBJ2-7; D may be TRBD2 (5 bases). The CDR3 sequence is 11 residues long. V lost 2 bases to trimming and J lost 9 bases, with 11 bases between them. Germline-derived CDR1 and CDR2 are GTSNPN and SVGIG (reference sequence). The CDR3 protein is CAWSPRGRQYF. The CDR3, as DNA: TGTGCCTGGAGTCCCCGGGGAAGGCAGTACTTC. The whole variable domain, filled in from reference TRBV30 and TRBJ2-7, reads SQTIHQWPATLVQPVGSPLSLECTVEGTSNPNLYWYRQAAGRGLQLLFYSVGIGQISSEVPQNLSASRPQDRQFILSSKKLLLSDSGFYLCAWSPRGRQYFGPGTRLTVT.

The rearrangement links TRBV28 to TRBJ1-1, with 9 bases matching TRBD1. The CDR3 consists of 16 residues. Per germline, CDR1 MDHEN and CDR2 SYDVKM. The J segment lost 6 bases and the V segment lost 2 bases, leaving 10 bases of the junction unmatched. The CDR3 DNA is TGTGCCAGCAGTTTAGACGGACAGGGGTTTGCGGCTGAAGCTTTCTTT. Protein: CASSLDGQGFAAEAFF.

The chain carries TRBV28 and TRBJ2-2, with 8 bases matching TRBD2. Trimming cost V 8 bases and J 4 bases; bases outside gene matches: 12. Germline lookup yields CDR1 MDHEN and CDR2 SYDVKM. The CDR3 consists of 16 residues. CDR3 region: CASAFAREAGTGELFF. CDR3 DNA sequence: TGTGCCAGCGCTTTCGCGCGGGAGGCTGGCACCGGGGAGCTGTTTTTT.

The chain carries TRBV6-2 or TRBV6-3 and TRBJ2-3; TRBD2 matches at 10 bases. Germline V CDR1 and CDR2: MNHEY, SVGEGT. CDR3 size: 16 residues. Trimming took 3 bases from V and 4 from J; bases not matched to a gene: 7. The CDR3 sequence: CASSYYLAGAADTQYF. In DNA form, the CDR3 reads TGTGCCAGCAGTTATTATCTAGCGGGAGCTGCAGATACGCAGTATTTT.

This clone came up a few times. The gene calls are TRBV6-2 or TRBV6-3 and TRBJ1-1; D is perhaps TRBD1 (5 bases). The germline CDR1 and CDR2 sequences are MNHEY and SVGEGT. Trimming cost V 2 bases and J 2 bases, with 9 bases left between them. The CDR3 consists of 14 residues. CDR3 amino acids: CASSYPTDNTEAFF. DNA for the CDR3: TGTGCCAGCAGTTACCCGACAGATAACACTGAAGCTTTCTTT.

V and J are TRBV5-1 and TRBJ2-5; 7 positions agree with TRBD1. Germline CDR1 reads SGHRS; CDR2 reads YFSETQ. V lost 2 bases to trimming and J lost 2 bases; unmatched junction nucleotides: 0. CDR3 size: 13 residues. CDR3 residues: CASSFRGQETQYF. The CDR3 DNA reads TGCGCCAGCAGCTTCAGGGGGCAAGAGACCCAGTACTTC. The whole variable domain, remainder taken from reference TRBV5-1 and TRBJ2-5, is KAGVTQTPRYLIKTRGQQVTLSCSPISGHRSVSWYQQTPGQGLQFLFEYFSETQRNKGNFPGRFSGRQFSNSRSEMNVSTLELGDSALYLCASSFRGQETQYFGPGTRLLVL.

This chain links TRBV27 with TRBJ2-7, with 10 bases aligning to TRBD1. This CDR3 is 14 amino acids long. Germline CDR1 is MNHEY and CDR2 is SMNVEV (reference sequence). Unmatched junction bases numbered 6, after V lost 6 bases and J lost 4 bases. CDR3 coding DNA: TGTGCCAGCAGAATCCGGGACAGGGGATACGAGCAGTACTTC. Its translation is CASRIRDRGYEQYF.